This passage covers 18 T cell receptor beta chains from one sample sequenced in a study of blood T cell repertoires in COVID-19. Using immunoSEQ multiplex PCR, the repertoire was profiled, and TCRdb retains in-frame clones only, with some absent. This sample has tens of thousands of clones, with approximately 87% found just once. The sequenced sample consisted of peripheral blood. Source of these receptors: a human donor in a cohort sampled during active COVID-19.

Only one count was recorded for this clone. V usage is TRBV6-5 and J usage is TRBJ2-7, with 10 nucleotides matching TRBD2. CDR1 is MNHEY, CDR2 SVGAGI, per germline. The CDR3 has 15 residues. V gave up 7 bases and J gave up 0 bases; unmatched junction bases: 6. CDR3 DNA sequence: TGTGCCAGCACCTTACGGACTAGCGGCTCCTACGAGCAGTACTTC. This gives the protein CASTLRTSGSYEQYF.

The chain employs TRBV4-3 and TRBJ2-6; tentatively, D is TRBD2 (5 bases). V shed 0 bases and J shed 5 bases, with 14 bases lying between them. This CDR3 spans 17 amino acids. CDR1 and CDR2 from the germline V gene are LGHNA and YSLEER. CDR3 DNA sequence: TGCGCCAGCAGCCAAGATCGGGGTACTCTGAGGGCCAACGTCCTGACTTTC. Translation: CASSQDRGTLRANVLTF.

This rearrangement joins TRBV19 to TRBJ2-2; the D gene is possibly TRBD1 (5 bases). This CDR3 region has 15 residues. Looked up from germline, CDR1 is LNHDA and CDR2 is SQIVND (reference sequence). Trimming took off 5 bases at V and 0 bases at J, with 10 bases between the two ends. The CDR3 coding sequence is TGTGCCAGTAGTCGGACACACGCGAACACCGGGGAGCTGTTTTTT. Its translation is CASSRTHANTGELFF.

As DNA, the CDR3 is TGCGCCAGCAGCCAGGACCGGGGGCAAGAGACCCAGTACTTC. Protein sequence: CASSQDRGQETQYF. The V and J genes are TRBV4-3 and TRBJ2-5; D possibly corresponds to TRBD2 (6 bases). CDR1 LGHNA and CDR2 YSLEER come from the germline V gene. The CDR3 length is 14 residues. The germline V and J ends were trimmed by 3 bases and 2 bases, with 10 bases remaining between them.

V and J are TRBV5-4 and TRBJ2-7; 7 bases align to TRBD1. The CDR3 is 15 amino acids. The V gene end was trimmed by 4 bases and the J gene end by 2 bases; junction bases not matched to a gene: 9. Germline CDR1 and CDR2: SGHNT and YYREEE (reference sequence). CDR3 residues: CASSLGDRVTYEQYF. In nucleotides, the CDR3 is TGTGCCAGCAGCCTGGGAGACAGGGTTACCTACGAGCAGTACTTC.

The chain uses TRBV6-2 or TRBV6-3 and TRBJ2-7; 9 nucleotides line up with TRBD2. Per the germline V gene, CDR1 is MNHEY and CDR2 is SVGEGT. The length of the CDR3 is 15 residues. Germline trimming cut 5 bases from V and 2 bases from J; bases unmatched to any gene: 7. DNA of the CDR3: TGTGCCAGCAGTCGAACTAGCGGGTGGACCTACGAGCAGTACTTC. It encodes CASSRTSGWTYEQYF.

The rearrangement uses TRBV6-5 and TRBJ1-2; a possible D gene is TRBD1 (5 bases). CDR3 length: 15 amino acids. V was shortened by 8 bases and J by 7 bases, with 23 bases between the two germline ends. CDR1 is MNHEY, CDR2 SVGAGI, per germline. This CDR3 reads CASDAAGLGGRGYTF. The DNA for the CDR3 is TGTGCCAGCGACGCAGCGGGACTAGGCGGTCGTGGCTACACCTTC.

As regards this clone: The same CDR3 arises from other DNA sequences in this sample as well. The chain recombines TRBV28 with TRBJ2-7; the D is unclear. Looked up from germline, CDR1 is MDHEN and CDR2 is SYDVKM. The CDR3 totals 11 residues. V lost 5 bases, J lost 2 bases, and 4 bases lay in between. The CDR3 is CASSLTYEQYF. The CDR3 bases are TGTGCCAGCAGTCTAACCTACGAGCAGTACTTC.

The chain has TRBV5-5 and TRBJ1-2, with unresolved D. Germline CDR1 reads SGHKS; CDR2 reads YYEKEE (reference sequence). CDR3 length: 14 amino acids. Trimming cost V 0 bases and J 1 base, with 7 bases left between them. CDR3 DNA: TGTGCCAGCAGCTTGGTTGGAGGTAACTATGGCTACACCTTC. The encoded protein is CASSLVGGNYGYTF. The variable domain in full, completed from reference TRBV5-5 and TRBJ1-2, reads DAGVTQSPTHLIKTRGQQVTLRCSPISGHKSVSWYQQVLGQGPQFIFQYYEKEERGRGNFPDRFSARQFPNYSSELNVNALLLGDSALYLCASSLVGGNYGYTFGSGTRLTVV.

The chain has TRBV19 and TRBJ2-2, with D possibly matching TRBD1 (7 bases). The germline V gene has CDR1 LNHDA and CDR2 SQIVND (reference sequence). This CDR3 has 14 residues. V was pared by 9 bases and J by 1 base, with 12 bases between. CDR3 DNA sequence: TGTGCCAGCCGACAGGGACTGAACACCGGGGAGCTGTTTTTT. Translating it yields CASRQGLNTGELFF.

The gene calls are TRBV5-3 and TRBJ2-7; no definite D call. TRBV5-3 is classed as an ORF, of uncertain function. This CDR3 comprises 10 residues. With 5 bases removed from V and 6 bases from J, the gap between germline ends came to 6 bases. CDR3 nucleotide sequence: TGTGCCAGAAGGAGGAGCGAGCAGTACTTC. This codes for CARRRSEQYF.

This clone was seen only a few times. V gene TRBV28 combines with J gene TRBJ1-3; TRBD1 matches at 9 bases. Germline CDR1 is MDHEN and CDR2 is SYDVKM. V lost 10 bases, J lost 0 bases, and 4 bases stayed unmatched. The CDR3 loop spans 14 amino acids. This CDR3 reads CATETGGSGNTIYF. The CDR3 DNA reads TGTGCCACAGAGACAGGGGGCTCTGGAAACACCATATATTTT. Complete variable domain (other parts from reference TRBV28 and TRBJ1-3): DVKVTQSSRYLVKRTGEKVFLECVQDMDHENMFWYRQDPGLGLRLIYFSYDVKMKEKGDIPEGYSVSREKKERFSLILESASTNQTSMYLCATETGGSGNTIYFGEGSWLTVV.

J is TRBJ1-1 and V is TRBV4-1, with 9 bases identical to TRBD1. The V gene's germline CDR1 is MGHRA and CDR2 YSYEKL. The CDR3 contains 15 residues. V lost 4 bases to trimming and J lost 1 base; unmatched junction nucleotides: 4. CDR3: CASSLQGAGNTEAFF. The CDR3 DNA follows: TGCGCCAGCAGCCTACAGGGGGCGGGGAACACTGAAGCTTTCTTT.

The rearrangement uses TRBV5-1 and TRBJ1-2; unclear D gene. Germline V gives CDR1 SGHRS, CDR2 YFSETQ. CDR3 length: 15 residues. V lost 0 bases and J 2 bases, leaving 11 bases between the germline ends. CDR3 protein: CASSLASGENYGYTF. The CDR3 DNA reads TGCGCCAGCAGCTTGGCCTCGGGAGAAAACTATGGCTACACCTTC.

CDR3 in amino acids: CAWIAGITNTEAFF. DNA for the CDR3: TGTGCCTGGATCGCAGGGATCACGAACACTGAAGCTTTCTTT. The rearrangement joins TRBV30 to TRBJ1-1; TRBD1 is a possible D gene (5 bases). Germline V CDR1 and CDR2: GTSNPN, SVGIG (reference sequence). This CDR3 spans 14 amino acids. Trimming cost V 4 bases and J 1 base, with 13 bases left between them.

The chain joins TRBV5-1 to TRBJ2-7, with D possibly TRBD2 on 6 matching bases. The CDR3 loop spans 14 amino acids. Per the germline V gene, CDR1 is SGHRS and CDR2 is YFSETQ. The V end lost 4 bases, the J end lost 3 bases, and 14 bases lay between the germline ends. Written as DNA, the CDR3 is TGCGCCAGCAGCGAACGAGGAGGGAGCTACGAGCAGTACTTC. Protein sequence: CASSERGGSYEQYF.

The CDR3 DNA follows: TGTGCCAGCAGCCACCACGCCAGGGAAGGGACCCAGTACTTC. Protein product: CASSHHAREGTQYF. The chain recombines TRBV28 with TRBJ2-5, with D tentatively TRBD1 (5 bases). The CDR3 spans 14 residues. Trimming took off 6 bases at V and 7 bases at J, with 18 bases between the two ends. Germline V lookup: CDR1 MDHEN, CDR2 SYDVKM.

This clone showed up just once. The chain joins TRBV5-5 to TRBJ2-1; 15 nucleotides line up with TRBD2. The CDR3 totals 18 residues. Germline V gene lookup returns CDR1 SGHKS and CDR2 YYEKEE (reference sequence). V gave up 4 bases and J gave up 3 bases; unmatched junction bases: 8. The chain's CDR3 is CASSLGLAGGLNYNEQFF. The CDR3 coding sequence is TGTGCCAGCAGCCTCGGACTAGCGGGGGGGTTAAACTACAATGAGCAGTTCTTC.